The clone carrying this T cell receptor (beta chain) has just a few counts. Antigen: not known. 10 ml of fresh peripheral blood supplied the PBMCs. The CDR3 regions of TCR beta were amplified from RNA transcripts. HTBI primers were used for first-round RT-PCR of the TCR CDR3. MiXCR, applied by TCRdb to the multiplex PCR reads, yields one record per CDR3 protein. The sample has about 420,000 distinct CDR3 sequences, 15% to 19% seen once; the top ten hold almost 8%. This entry comes from a study of T cells in Graves' hyperthyroidism and ophthalmopathy. Findings and limits, study-wide: Most thyroid clonotypes expanded above 0.001 appeared in blood too. It was a median 6.5 months before onset that the model predicted ophthalmopathy.

Trimming removed 4 bases at V and 3 bases at J, with 10 bases between. Per germline, CDR1 LNHNV and CDR2 YYDKDF (reference sequence). CDR3 length: 13 amino acids. This clonotype was obtained from a woman younger than 35 with Graves' hyperthyroidism. Material: blood. The chain combines TRBV15 with TRBJ2-7, with D maybe TRBD1 (6 bases). The CDR3 here is CATSKQGIYEQYF. For the CDR3, the DNA is TGTGCCACCAGCAAACAGGGTATCTACGAGCAGTACTTC.